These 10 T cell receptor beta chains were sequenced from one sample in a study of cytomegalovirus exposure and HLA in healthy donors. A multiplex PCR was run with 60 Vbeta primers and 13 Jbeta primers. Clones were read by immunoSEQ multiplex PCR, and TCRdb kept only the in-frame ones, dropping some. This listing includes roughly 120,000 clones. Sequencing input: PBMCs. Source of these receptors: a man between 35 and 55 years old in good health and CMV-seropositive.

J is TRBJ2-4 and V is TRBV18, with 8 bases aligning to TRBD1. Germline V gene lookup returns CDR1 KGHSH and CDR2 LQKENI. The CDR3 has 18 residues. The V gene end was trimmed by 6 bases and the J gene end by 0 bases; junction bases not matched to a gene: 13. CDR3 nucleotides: TGTGCCAGCTCGTGGGATTTACAGGGGGGCCGAGCCAAAAACATTCAGTACTTC. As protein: CASSWDLQGGRAKNIQYF.

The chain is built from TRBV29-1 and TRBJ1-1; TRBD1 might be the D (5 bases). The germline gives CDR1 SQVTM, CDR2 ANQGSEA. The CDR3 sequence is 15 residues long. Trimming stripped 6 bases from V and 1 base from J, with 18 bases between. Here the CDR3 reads CSVPKGGQPNTEAFF. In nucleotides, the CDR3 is TGCAGCGTCCCGAAGGGCGGACAACCGAACACTGAAGCTTTCTTT.

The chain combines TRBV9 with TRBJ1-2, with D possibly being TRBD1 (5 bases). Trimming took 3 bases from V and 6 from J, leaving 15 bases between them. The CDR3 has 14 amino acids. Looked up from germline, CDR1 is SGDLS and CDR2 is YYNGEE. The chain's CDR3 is CASSAPPFRDGYTF. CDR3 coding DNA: TGTGCCAGCAGCGCCCCGCCCTTCAGGGATGGCTACACCTTC. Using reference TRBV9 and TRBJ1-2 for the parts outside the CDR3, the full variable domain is DSGVTQTPKHLITATGQRVTLRCSPRSGDLSVYWYQQSLDQGLQFLIQYYNGEERAKGNILERFSAQQFPDLHSELNLSSLELGDSALYFCASSAPPFRDGYTFGSGTRLTVV.

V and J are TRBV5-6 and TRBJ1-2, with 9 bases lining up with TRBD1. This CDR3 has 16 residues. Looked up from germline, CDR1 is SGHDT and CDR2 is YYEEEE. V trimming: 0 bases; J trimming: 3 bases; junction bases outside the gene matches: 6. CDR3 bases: TGTGCCAGCAGCTTGGGAAACAGGGGGCGCTACTATGGCTACACCTTC. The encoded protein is CASSLGNRGRYYGYTF.

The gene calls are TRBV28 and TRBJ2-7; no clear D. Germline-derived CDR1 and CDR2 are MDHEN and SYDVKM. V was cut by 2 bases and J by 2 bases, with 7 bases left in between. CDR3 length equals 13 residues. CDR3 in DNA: TGTGCCAGCAGTTTAGGCTTCGCCTACGAGCAGTACTTC. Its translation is CASSLGFAYEQYF.

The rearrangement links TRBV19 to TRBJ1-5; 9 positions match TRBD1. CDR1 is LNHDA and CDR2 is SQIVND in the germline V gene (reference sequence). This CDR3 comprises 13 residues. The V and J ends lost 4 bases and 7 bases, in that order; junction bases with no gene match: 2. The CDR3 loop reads CASSRQGVQPQHF. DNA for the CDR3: TGTGCCAGTAGTAGACAGGGGGTGCAGCCCCAGCATTTT.

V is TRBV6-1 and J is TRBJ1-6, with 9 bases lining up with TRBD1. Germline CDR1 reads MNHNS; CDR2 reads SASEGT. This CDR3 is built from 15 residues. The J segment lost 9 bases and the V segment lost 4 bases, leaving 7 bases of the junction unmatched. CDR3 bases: TGTGCCAGCAGTGTGGAGGGGACAGGGTTTTCACCCCTCCACTTT. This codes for CASSVEGTGFSPLHF.

In DNA, the CDR3 is TGTGCCGTACAGGGGTCGAGCTCCTACAATGAGCAGTTCTTC. Protein product: CAVQGSSSYNEQFF. The genes are TRBV6-1 and TRBJ2-1; TRBD1 matches at 7 bases. Looked up from germline, CDR1 is MNHNS and CDR2 is SASEGT. This CDR3 is built from 14 residues. After removal of 11 bases from V and 0 bases from J, the junction contained 7 bases not matched to a gene.

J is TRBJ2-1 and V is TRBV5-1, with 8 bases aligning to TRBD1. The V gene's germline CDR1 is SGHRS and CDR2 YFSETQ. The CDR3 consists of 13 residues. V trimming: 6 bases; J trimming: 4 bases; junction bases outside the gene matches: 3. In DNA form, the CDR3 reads TGCGCCAGCACAGGGGGCGGGTACAATGAGCAGTTCTTC. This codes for CASTGGGYNEQFF.

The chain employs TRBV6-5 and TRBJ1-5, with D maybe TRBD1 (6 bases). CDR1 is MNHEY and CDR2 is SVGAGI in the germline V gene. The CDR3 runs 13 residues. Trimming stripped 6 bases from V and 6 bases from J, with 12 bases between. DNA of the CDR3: TGTGCCAGCAGCCCCGGGGGGGCTCAGCCCCAGCATTTT. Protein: CASSPGGAQPQHF.